The subject of this entry is one T cell receptor beta chain. With 5 bases removed from V and 9 bases from J, the gap between germline ends came to 14 bases. Germline V lookup: CDR1 SGHVS, CDR2 FQNEAQ. This CDR3 comprises 13 residues. With random hexamers, roughly 0.45 to 1 ug RNA was reverse transcribed. TCRdb redid the calling of the immunoSEQ multiplex PCR reads with MiXCR, one entry per CDR3 protein. The data contain 110,000 or so distinct CDR3 sequences, 94% of them singletons. Bulk CD8+ and CD4+ cells came from magnetic negative isolation; CD8+ TEMRA by FACS. The data originate from a study of CD8 T cells in Susac syndrome.

The clonotype comes from a human donor in good health. The sequenced sample consisted of CD4+ T cells from PBMCs. The rearrangement uses TRBV7-8 and TRBJ1-5; perhaps TRBD1 as D (5 bases). The CDR3 region has the DNA TGTGCCAGCAGCCCTGACAGACTGGGGCCCCAGCATTTT. Protein: CASSPDRLGPQHF.